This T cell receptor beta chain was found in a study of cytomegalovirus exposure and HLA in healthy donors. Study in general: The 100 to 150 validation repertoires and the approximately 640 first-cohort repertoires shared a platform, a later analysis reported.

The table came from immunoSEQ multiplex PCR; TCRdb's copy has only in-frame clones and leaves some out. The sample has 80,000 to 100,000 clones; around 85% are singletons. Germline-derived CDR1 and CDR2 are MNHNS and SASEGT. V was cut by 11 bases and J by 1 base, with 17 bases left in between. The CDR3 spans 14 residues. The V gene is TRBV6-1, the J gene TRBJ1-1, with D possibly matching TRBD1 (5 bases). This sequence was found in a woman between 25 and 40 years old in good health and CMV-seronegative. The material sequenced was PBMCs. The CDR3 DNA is TGTGCCGGACTGGGGGGGTCCAAGAACACTGAAGCTTTCTTT. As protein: CAGLGGSKNTEAFF.